This T cell receptor beta chain was obtained from a study of naive and memory T cell subsets. Whole-blood samples were 2 to 3 ml of peripheral blood from healthy adult volunteers. Blood and skin TCR RNA was reverse transcribed with alpha and beta constant primers. TCRdb used MiXCR to reprocess the 5' RACE reads, holding one entry per CDR3 protein. The sample has just over 25,000 distinct CDR3 sequences, around 25% seen once. CDR3 length: 15 residues. V lost 3 bases to trimming and J lost 3 bases, with 15 bases between them. Germline V CDR1 and CDR2: DFQATT, SNEGSKA (reference sequence). The receptor's source is a female donor in good health. The chain combines TRBV20-1 with TRBJ2-1; maybe TRBD2 (5 bases). The CDR3 loop reads CSASKLDGSYNEQFF. Here the CDR3 DNA reads TGCAGTGCTAGCAAACTAGACGGAAGCTACAATGAGCAGTTCTTC.